This TCR beta chain was captured in a study of blood T cell repertoires in COVID-19. Study details: Specimens from acute and convalescent COVID-19 originated in the United States, Italy and Spain. From T cells, B-cell-depleted T cells, or PBMCs came the material, which was cDNA or gDNA.

As originally analysed: Amplified reference gene primers provided the basis for estimating nucleated cell counts. Sequencing was performed with immunoSEQ multiplex PCR; in TCRdb, only in-frame clones are kept and a portion is missing. V and J calls and clone size follow that table, whereas D and trimming were derived from the DNA. The data contain approximately 170,000 clones, about 86% of them singletons. The CDR3 has 14 residues. The V gene lost 6 bases and the J gene lost 13 bases, with 21 bases spanning the gap. Germline V gives CDR1 KGHSH, CDR2 LQKENI. The chain combines TRBV18 with TRBJ2-2, with D possibly TRBD1 on 6 matching bases. The receptor was derived from a man in his fifties with active or convalescent COVID-19. What was sequenced was peripheral blood. The CDR3 DNA follows: TGTGCCAGCTCGCCCTCGGACAGACCTACCGGGCTGTTTTTT. The encoded protein is CASSPSDRPTGLFF.